A single sample gave rise to the 28 T cell receptor beta chains below, sequenced in a study of cytomegalovirus exposure and HLA in healthy donors. PCR was performed using 60 Vbeta and 13 Jbeta primers. Clones were sequenced by immunoSEQ multiplex PCR, and TCRdb holds only the in-frame ones, with some missing. The sample gives 200,000 to 250,000 clones, 75% to 90% of which show up once; roughly 2.5% is in the top ten. The specimen sequenced was PBMCs. These receptors were taken from a woman aged 40 to 55 in good health and CMV-seronegative.

This chain connects TRBV6-5 to TRBJ2-7; 9 bases agree with TRBD1. V gave up 0 bases and J gave up 7 bases; unmatched junction bases: 4. CDR1 is MNHEY, CDR2 SVGAGI, per germline. The CDR3 has 14 amino acids. CDR3 DNA: TGTGCCAGCAGTTACTCCGGGACAGGGAGAGAGCAGTACTTC. Translation gives CASSYSGTGREQYF.

Only one count was recorded for this clone. This chain connects TRBV27 to TRBJ2-3; D unclear. Germline assignment: CDR1 MNHEY and CDR2 SMNVEV (reference sequence). V was cut by 3 bases and J by 1 base, with 5 bases left in between. There are 13 residues in the CDR3. The CDR3 sequence is CASSFLGTDTQYF. CDR3 DNA: TGTGCCAGCAGTTTTCTCGGCACAGATACGCAGTATTTT.

The chain employs TRBV30 and TRBJ2-3; D is possibly TRBD2 (6 bases). The V end was cut by 4 bases, the J end by 2 bases, with 13 bases between. The length of the CDR3 is 14 residues. Germline V gene data show CDR1 as GTSNPN and CDR2 as SVGIG (reference sequence). CDR3 nucleotide sequence: TGTGCCTGGAATCAGGCGGGGCTCACAGATACGCAGTATTTT. This sequence encodes CAWNQAGLTDTQYF.

This clone has only one observation. The CDR3 region is CSSTFRGGTEAFF. The DNA of the CDR3 is TGCAGTAGTACCTTCAGGGGAGGGACTGAAGCTTTCTTT. The chain recombines TRBV29-1 with TRBJ1-1; perhaps TRBD1 as D (6 bases). Germline CDR1 is SQVTM and CDR2 is ANQGSEA. The CDR3 consists of 13 residues.

J is TRBJ2-3 and V is TRBV30; 8 bases agree with TRBD2. CDR1 and CDR2 (germline): GTSNPN, SVGIG (reference sequence). There are 15 residues in the CDR3. With 1 base clipped from V and 2 bases from J, the junction kept 5 bases outside the gene matches. CDR3 bases: TGTGCCTGGAGTGCTGAGCGGGGGCCCACAGATACGCAGTATTTT. As protein: CAWSAERGPTDTQYF.

This clone was seen a few times. At one end, the junction sequence differs from germline, possibly due to a read error. The V call is TRBV2, the J call TRBJ1-3; the match to TRBD1 covers 7 bases. CDR1 SNHLY and CDR2 FYNNEI come from the germline V gene. CDR3 length equals 14 residues. The CDR3, as DNA: TGTGCCAGCAGTACGACAGGGCAGCTCCGAGCTTCGAGCTTT. Its translation is CASSTTGQLRASSF.

CDR3 DNA sequence: TGTGCCAGCTCACCACCGCGGGATAACTATGGCTACACCTTC. Translating gives CASSPPRDNYGYTF. The J gene is TRBJ1-2, the V gene TRBV18; D unresolved. Germline assignment: CDR1 KGHSH and CDR2 LQKENI. The germline V and J ends were trimmed by 0 bases and 1 base, with 6 bases remaining between them. The CDR3 is 14 residues long. Using reference TRBV18 and TRBJ1-2 for the parts outside the CDR3, the full variable domain is NAGVMQNPRHLVRRRGQEARLRCSPMKGHSHVYWYRQLPEEGLKFMVYLQKENIIDESGMPKERFSAEFPKEGPSILRIQQVVRGDSAAYFCASSPPRDNYGYTFGSGTRLTVV.

The chain carries TRBV4-1 and TRBJ2-7; 12 bases line up with TRBD2. The CDR3 extends over 15 amino acids. Germline values: CDR1 MGHRA, CDR2 YSYEKL. Unmatched junction bases numbered 4, after V lost 4 bases and J lost 3 bases. The CDR3 is CASSPGLAGRYEQYF. The CDR3, as DNA: TGCGCCAGCAGCCCGGGACTAGCGGGCCGCTACGAGCAGTACTTC.

V gene TRBV19 combines with J gene TRBJ1-5; TRBD1 agrees at 12 bases. Germline V gives CDR1 LNHDA, CDR2 SQIVND (reference sequence). Trimming took 10 bases from V and 6 from J; bases not matched to a gene: 7. The length of the CDR3 is 14 residues. This CDR3 reads CATGGTGGGQPQHF. The CDR3 coding sequence is TGTGCCACCGGCGGGACAGGGGGCGGTCAGCCCCAGCATTTT.

The chain is built from TRBV27 and TRBJ2-3; 9 bases are a match to TRBD2. CDR3 length: 16 residues. V lost 3 bases and J lost 1; bases outside the gene matches: 5. Germline CDR1 MNHEY, CDR2 SMNVEV (reference sequence). The CDR3, as DNA: TGTGCCAGCAGTTTGCGTAGCGGGAGTCGCACAGATACGCAGTATTTT. Encoded protein: CASSLRSGSRTDTQYF.

This chain connects TRBV7-9 to TRBJ1-5; tentatively, D is TRBD1 (5 bases). Looked up from germline, CDR1 is SEHNR and CDR2 is FQNEAQ (reference sequence). The CDR3 extends over 12 amino acids. Trimming cost V 5 bases and J 7 bases, with 9 bases left between them. The CDR3 sequence: CASSRGGQPQHF. As DNA, the CDR3 is TGTGCCAGCAGCCGGGGGGGGCAGCCCCAGCATTTT. Filled out from reference TRBV7-9 and TRBJ1-5, the complete variable domain reads DTGVSQNPRHKITKRGQNVTFRCDPISEHNRLYWYRQTLGQGPEFLTYFQNEAQLEKSRLLSDRFSAERPKGSFSTLEIQRTEQGDSAMYLCASSRGGQPQHFGDGTRLSIL.

This clone was detected once. The rearrangement uses TRBV7-9 and TRBJ1-4; 8 bases line up with TRBD1. This CDR3 has 16 residues. CDR1 and CDR2 (germline): SEHNR, FQNEAQ (reference sequence). J lost 5 bases, V lost 6 bases, and 11 bases had no gene match. The CDR3 region has the DNA TGTGCCAGCAGTTTCGGGACAGGCCTTGAAAATGAAAAACTGTTTTTT. Residues: CASSFGTGLENEKLFF. The full variable domain, in which reference TRBV7-9 and TRBJ1-4 provide the parts outside the CDR3, is DTGVSQNPRHKITKRGQNVTFRCDPISEHNRLYWYRQTLGQGPEFLTYFQNEAQLEKSRLLSDRFSAERPKGSFSTLEIQRTEQGDSAMYLCASSFGTGLENEKLFFGSGTQLSVL.

This chain connects TRBV28 to TRBJ1-1; the D gene is possibly TRBD1 (5 bases). The germline CDR1 and CDR2 sequences are MDHEN and SYDVKM. This CDR3 is 16 amino acids long. The V gene lost 4 bases and the J gene lost 4 bases, with 19 bases spanning the gap. Written as DNA, the CDR3 is TGTGCCAGCAGTTCCGGCGCTACAGGTGGTCGCACTGAAGCTTTCTTT. It encodes CASSSGATGGRTEAFF.

This chain uses TRBV30 with TRBJ1-4; D is undetermined. Germline CDR1 reads GTSNPN; CDR2 reads SVGIG (reference sequence). Deletions cut 4 bases from V and 8 bases from J, with 17 bases between. The CDR3 covers 14 residues. The CDR3 region is CAWTLSYLGEKLFF. The CDR3 DNA follows: TGTGCCTGGACCCTCTCTTACTTGGGCGAAAAACTGTTTTTT.

This sequence joins TRBV2 and TRBJ1-5, with TRBD1 identical over 9 bases. Germline loops: CDR1 SNHLY, CDR2 FYNNEI. V lost 6 bases and J lost 3; bases outside the gene matches: 6. The CDR3 consists of 15 residues. As DNA, the CDR3 is TGTGCCAGCAGACTTGGACAGGGGTCCAATCAGCCCCAGCATTTT. This gives the protein CASRLGQGSNQPQHF.

The chain carries TRBV11-3 and TRBJ2-3; TRBD2 aligns across 7 bases. J lost 7 bases, V lost 1 base, and 8 bases had no gene match. This CDR3 spans 15 amino acids. Germline values: CDR1 SGHNT, CDR2 YENEEA. CDR3 DNA: TGTGCCAGCAGCTTAGGCCTAGCGGAAGGGAATACGCAGTATTTT. Its protein is CASSLGLAEGNTQYF.

The CDR3 spells CASSAGLAGVTTRGYNEQFF. In nucleotides, the CDR3 is TGTGCCAGCAGCGCGGGACTAGCGGGGGTTACCACACGAGGGTACAATGAGCAGTTCTTC. The chain recombines TRBV9 with TRBJ2-1; 14 bases match TRBD2. The J segment lost 4 bases and the V segment lost 3 bases, leaving 15 bases of the junction unmatched. CDR1 SGDLS and CDR2 YYNGEE come from the germline V gene. The CDR3 runs 20 residues.

The chain is built from TRBV18 and TRBJ1-2; TRBD1 aligns across 9 bases. The CDR3 covers 17 residues. The V gene's germline CDR1 is KGHSH and CDR2 LQKENI. V shed 3 bases and J 4 bases; nucleotides not matched to a gene: 12. CDR3: CASSPPTGTGNGYGYTF. The CDR3 bases are TGTGCCAGCTCACCCCCTACGGGGACAGGGAATGGCTATGGCTACACCTTC.

The CDR3 DNA follows: TGTGCCTCCATAGACCCGGGACAGCTCTACGAGCAGTACTTC. Its protein product is CASIDPGQLYEQYF. The chain recombines TRBV6-1 with TRBJ2-7; 7 positions match TRBD1. The germline V gene encodes CDR1 MNHNS and CDR2 SASEGT. There are 14 residues in the CDR3. V gave up 11 bases and J gave up 3 bases; unmatched junction bases: 13.

Only one count was recorded for this clone. The genes are TRBV18 and TRBJ1-1; D is possibly TRBD1 (5 bases). CDR1 and CDR2 (germline): KGHSH, LQKENI. Trimming took off 2 bases at V and 3 bases at J, with 16 bases between the two ends. This CDR3 contains 16 residues. The DNA for the CDR3 is TGTGCCAGCTCACCATTGGCGGGGGTCAGAGACACTGAAGCTTTCTTT. Amino acids: CASSPLAGVRDTEAFF.

The rearrangement uses TRBV28 and TRBJ2-1; 14 positions match TRBD2. V trimming: 6 bases; J trimming: 8 bases; junction bases outside the gene matches: 6. CDR1 is MDHEN, CDR2 SYDVKM, per germline. This CDR3 has 15 amino acids. The CDR3 DNA reads TGTGCCAGCAGAAACACGGGACTAGCGGGAGATGAGCAGTTCTTC. This gives the protein CASRNTGLAGDEQFF.

The chain employs TRBV30 and TRBJ1-5; D gene unclear. This CDR3 has 15 amino acids. Germline V CDR1 and CDR2: GTSNPN, SVGIG (reference sequence). V lost 1 base, J lost 0 bases, and 10 bases lay in between. The CDR3 nucleotides read TGTGCCTGGAGTGATCGAGGCCTTAGCAATCAGCCCCAGCATTTT. Translation: CAWSDRGLSNQPQHF. Full variable domain (outside the CDR3, taken from reference TRBV30 and TRBJ1-5): SQTIHQWPATLVQPVGSPLSLECTVEGTSNPNLYWYRQAAGRGLQLLFYSVGIGQISSEVPQNLSASRPQDRQFILSSKKLLLSDSGFYLCAWSDRGLSNQPQHFGDGTRLSIL.

This chain uses TRBV5-1 with TRBJ1-1; no clear D. V lost 0 bases to trimming and J lost 3 bases, with 12 bases between them. This CDR3 spans 15 amino acids. The germline V gene has CDR1 SGHRS and CDR2 YFSETQ. The DNA for the CDR3 is TGCGCCAGCAGCTTGGGATCGGTAGAGGACACTGAAGCTTTCTTT. Its translation: CASSLGSVEDTEAFF. Looking up the rest from reference TRBV5-1 and TRBJ1-1 gives the full variable domain: KAGVTQTPRYLIKTRGQQVTLSCSPISGHRSVSWYQQTPGQGLQFLFEYFSETQRNKGNFPGRFSGRQFSNSRSEMNVSTLELGDSALYLCASSLGSVEDTEAFFGQGTRLTVV.

CDR3 in DNA: TGTGCCAGCAGTTACCGGCCGACAGGCTGGGAAGAAAAACTGTTTTTT. It specifies CASSYRPTGWEEKLFF. The chain carries TRBV6-5 and TRBJ1-4; D might be TRBD1 (6 bases). V was shortened by 2 bases and J by 8 bases, with 18 bases between the two germline ends. The CDR3 runs 16 residues. Germline CDR1 and CDR2: MNHEY and SVGAGI.

The rearrangement links TRBV7-9 to TRBJ2-7; a weak D match, TRBD2 (6 bases). This CDR3 spans 13 amino acids. The V gene's germline CDR1 is SEHNR and CDR2 FQNEAQ (reference sequence). V was clipped by 5 bases and J by 6 bases, with 14 bases between them. The CDR3 region is CASSPGGVFEQYF. The CDR3 DNA reads TGTGCCAGCAGCCCAGGAGGGGTCTTCGAGCAGTACTTC.

The CDR3 loop reads CASSLAGLAGGPYNEQFF. The CDR3 DNA follows: TGTGCCAGCAGCTTAGCCGGACTAGCGGGAGGGCCCTACAATGAGCAGTTCTTC. The rearrangement uses TRBV7-6 and TRBJ2-1; the match to TRBD2 covers 15 bases. The CDR3 sequence is 18 residues long. The V gene end was trimmed by 0 bases and the J gene end by 2 bases; junction bases not matched to a gene: 2. In germline, CDR1 is SGHVS, CDR2 FNYEAQ.

The rearrangement links TRBV2 to TRBJ2-3; maybe TRBD2 (5 bases). Trimming left V 6 bases short and J 5 bases short, with 12 bases between. Germline V CDR1 and CDR2: SNHLY, FYNNEI. CDR3 length: 13 amino acids. DNA of the CDR3: TGTGCCAGCAGGGGTACAAGCGGAGATACGCAGTATTTT. Protein: CASRGTSGDTQYF. Full variable domain (rest looked up from reference TRBV2 and TRBJ2-3): EPEVTQTPSHQVTQMGQEVILRCVPISNHLYFYWYRQILGQKVEFLVSFYNNEISEKSEIFDDQFSVERPDGSNFTLKIRSTKLEDSAMYFCASRGTSGDTQYFGPGTRLTVL.

This clone showed up just once. The chain is built from TRBV7-9 and TRBJ2-1, with 12 bases lining up with TRBD2. Unmatched junction bases numbered 3, after V lost 0 bases and J lost 15 bases. The CDR3 consists of 13 residues. Germline V gene lookup returns CDR1 SEHNR and CDR2 FQNEAQ (reference sequence). The CDR3 reads CASSLASSGRGFF. As DNA, the CDR3 is TGTGCCAGCAGCTTAGCGTCTAGCGGGAGGGGGTTCTTC.